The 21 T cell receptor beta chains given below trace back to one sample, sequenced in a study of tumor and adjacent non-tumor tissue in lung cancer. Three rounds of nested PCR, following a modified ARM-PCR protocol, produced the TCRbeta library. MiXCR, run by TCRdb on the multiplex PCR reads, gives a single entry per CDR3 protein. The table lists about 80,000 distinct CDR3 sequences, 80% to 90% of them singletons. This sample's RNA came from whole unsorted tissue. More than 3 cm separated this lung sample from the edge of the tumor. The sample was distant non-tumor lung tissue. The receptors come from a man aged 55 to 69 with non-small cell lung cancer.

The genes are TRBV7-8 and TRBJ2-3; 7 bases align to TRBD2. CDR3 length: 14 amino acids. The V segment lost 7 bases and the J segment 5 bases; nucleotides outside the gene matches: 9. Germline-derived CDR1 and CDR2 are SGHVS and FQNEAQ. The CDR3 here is CASILRENIDTQYF. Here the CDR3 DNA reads TGTGCCAGCATCCTGCGGGAGAATATAGATACGCAGTATTTT.

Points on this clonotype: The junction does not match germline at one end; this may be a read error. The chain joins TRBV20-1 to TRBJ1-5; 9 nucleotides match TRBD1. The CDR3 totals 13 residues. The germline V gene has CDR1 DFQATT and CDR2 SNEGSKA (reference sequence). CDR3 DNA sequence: TGCTGTGCTAAAGGGACAGGGTGGGAGTCCCAGCATTTT. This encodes CCAKGTGWESQHF.

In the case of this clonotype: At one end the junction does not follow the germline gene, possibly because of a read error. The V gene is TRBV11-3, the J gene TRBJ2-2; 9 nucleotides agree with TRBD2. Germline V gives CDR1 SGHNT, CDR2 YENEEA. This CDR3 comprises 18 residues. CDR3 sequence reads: CASSSQGAGGYRAGELFF. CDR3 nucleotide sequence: TGTGCTAGCAGCTCCCAGGGAGCGGGAGGATACAGAGCCGGGGAGCTATTTTTT.

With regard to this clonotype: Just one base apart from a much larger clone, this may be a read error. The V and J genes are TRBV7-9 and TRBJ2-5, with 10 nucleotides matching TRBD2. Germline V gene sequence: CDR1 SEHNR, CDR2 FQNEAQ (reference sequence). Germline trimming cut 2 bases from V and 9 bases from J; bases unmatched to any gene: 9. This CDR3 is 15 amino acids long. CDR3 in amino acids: CASSLLAGVREAQYF. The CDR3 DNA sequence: TGTGCCAGCAGCTTACTAGCGGGAGTCAGGGAGGCCCAGTACTTC. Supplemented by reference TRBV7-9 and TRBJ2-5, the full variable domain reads DTGVSQNPRHKITKRGQNVTFRCDPISEHNRLYWYRQTLGQGPEFLTYFQNEAQLEKSRLLSDRFSAERPKGSFSTLEIQRTEQGDSAMYLCASSLLAGVREAQYFGPGTRLLVL.

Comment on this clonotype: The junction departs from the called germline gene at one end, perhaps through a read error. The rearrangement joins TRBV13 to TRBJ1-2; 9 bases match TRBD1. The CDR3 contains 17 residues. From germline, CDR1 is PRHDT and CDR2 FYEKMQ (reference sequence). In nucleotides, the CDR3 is TGTTCCAGCAACCTTACTCCCGGGGGGGACAGGGCCTATGGCTACACCTTC. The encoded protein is CSSNLTPGGDRAYGYTF.

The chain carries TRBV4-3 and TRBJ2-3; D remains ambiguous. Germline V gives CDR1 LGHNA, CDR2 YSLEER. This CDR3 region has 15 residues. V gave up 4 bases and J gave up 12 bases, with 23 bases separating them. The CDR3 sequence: CASSPAWPGPDIQYF. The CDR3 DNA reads TGCGCCAGCAGCCCCGCTTGGCCTGGTCCAGATATACAGTATTTT.

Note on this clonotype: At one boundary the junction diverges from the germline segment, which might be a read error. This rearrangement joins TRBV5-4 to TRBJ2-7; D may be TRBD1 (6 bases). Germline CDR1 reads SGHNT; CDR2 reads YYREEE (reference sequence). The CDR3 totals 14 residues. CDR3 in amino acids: CASSFDRFSYGQYF. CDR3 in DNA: TGTGCCAGCAGTTTCGACAGGTTTTCCTACGGGCAGTACTTC.

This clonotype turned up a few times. CDR3 protein: CASSRTSGSENIQYF. In DNA, the CDR3 is TGTGCCAGCAGCCGGACTAGCGGGAGCGAAAACATTCAGTACTTC. The V gene is TRBV7-2, the J gene TRBJ2-4; 13 bases map to TRBD2. The CDR3 is 15 residues long. In germline, CDR1 is SGHTA, CDR2 FQGNSA. V lost 5 bases, J lost 5 bases, and 3 bases stayed unmatched.

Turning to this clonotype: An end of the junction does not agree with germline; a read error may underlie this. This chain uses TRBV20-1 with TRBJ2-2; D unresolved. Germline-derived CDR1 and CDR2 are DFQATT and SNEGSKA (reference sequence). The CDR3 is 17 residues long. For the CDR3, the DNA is TGCAGTGCTAGAGGTCGAGGCAGCCCTGCGAACACCGAGGAGCTGTTTTTT. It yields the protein CSARGRGSPANTEELFF.

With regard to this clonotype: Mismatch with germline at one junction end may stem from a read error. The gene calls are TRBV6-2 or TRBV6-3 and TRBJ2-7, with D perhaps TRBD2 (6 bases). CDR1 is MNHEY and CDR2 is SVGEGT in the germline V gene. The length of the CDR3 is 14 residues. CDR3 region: CTSIPLGGTYEQYF. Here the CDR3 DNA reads TGTACCAGCATTCCACTGGGAGGAACCTACGAGCAGTACTTC.

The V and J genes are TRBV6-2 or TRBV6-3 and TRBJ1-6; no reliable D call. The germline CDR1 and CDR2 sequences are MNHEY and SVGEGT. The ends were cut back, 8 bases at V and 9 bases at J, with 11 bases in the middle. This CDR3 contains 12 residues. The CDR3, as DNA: TGTGCCAGCTGTTTGCCCATTTCACCCCTCCACTTT. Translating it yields CASCLPISPLHF.

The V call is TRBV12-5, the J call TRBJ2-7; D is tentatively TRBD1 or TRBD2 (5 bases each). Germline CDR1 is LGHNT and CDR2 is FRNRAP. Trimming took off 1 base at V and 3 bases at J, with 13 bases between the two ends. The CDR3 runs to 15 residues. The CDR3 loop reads CASGLDHAGSYEQYF. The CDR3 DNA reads TGTGCTAGTGGTTTGGACCACGCAGGGAGCTACGAGCAGTACTTC.

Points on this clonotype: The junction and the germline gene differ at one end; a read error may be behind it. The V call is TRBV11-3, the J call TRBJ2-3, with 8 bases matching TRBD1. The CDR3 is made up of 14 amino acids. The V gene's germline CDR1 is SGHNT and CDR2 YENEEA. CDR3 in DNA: TGTCCCAGCAGCCCCACAGGGGGATCAGATACCCAGTATTTT. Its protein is CPSSPTGGSDTQYF.

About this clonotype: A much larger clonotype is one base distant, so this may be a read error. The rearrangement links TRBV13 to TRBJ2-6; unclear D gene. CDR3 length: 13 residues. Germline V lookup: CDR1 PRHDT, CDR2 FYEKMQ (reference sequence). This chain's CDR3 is CASSFSGTNVLTF. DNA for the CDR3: TGTGCCAGCAGCTTCTCTGGGACCAACGTCCTGACTTTC.

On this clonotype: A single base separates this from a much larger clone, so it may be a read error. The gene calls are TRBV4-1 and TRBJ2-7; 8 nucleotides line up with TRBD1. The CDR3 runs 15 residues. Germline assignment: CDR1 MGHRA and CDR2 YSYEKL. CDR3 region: CASNQDRGTSYEQYF. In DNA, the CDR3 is TGCGCCAGCAACCAAGACAGGGGCACTTCCTACGAGCAGTACTTC.

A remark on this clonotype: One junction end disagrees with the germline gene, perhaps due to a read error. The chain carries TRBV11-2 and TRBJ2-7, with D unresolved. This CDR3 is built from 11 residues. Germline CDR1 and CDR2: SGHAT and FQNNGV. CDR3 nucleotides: TGTGCCGGCAGCTTCATGCCCGAGCAGTACTTC. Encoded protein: CAGSFMPEQYF.

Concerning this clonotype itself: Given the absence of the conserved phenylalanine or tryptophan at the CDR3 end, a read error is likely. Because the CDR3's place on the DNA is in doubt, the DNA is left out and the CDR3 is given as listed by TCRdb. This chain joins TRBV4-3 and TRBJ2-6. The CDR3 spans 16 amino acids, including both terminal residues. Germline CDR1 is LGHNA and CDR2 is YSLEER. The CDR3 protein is CASSQEAVSGVNVLTL.

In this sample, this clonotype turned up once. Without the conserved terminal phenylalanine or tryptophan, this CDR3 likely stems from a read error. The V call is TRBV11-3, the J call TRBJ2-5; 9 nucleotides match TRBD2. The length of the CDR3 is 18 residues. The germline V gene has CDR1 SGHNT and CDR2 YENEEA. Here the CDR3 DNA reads TGTGCTAGCAGCTTAGGAGCGGCGGGGGGGCTAGTTCAAGAGACCCAGTACTCC. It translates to CASSLGAAGGLVQETQYS.

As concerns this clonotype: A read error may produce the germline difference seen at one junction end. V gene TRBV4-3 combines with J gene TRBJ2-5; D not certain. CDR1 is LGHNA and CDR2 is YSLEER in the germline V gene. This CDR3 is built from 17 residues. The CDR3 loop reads CASSQETGLFSEETQYF. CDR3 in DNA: TGTGCCAGCAGCCAAGAAACTGGGCTCTTCTCGGAAGAGACCCAGTACTTC.

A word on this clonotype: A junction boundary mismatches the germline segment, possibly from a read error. Here the CDR3 reads CASSLVGISGREKQFF. The DNA for the CDR3 is TGTGCCAGCAGTCTAGTTGGGATTAGCGGGAGGGAGAAGCAGTTTTTC. The V and J genes are TRBV11-1 and TRBJ2-1; 11 bases match TRBD2. This CDR3 is built from 16 residues. CDR1 and CDR2 (germline): SGHAT, FQDESV (reference sequence).

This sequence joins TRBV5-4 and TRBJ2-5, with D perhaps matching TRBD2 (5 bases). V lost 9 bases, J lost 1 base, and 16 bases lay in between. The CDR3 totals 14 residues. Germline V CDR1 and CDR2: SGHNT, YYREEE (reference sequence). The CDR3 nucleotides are TGTGCCAACAGAGGAGACTACCTCCAAGAGACCCAGTACTTC. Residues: CANRGDYLQETQYF.